The sequence of this T cell receptor beta chain was determined in a study of T cell changes during pregnancy in multiple sclerosis. Per the germline V gene, CDR1 is SGHNT and CDR2 is YYREEE (reference sequence). J lost 13 bases, V lost 4 bases, and 11 bases had no gene match. There are 14 residues in the CDR3. TCRdb keeps only in-frame clones here, not all; method: immunoSEQ multiplex PCR. Of approximately 20,000 clones listed, around 93% are singletons. This chain uses TRBV5-4 with TRBJ1-6; 7 nucleotides align to TRBD1. The specimen comprised CD4+ T cells from peripheral blood mononuclear cells, sampled in the third trimester of pregnancy. This sequence was found in a female donor with multiple sclerosis, enrolled in a pregnancy study. CDR3 bases: TGTGCCAGCAGCCGGGACAGTCAGGTGGGGCCCCTCCACTTT. As protein: CASSRDSQVGPLHF.